This entry features one T cell receptor (beta chain) sequence. Which antigen it targets is not known. One base away there is no much larger clone; base qualities are not given. This specimen comes from a study of blood T cell repertoires in COVID-19 (dated by TCRdb to 2018 to 2021). Context from the whole study: Samples from collaborators originated in the United States, Italy and Spain and spanned both the acute and convalescent phases of COVID-19. The samples were drawn from two sources: the first 160 participants of the ongoing ImmuneRACE study, and 1,000 to 1,500 subjects contributed by 6 global collaborators. The material from the prospective study consisted of cDNA or gDNA derived from T cells, B-cell-depleted T cells, or PBMCs. Subjects who had been exposed to COVID-19, were actively infected with it, or had recovered from it provided the deeply sampled blood TCRbeta repertoires that made up the dataset. HLA class I and class II types, where available, came from metadata supplied by the sample provider rather than from assay-based typing. Sample metadata almost always included a de-identified subject ID, COVID-19 status, age in years and sex. The repertoires were released in a freely available public database intended as a resource for research on the immune response to SARS-CoV-2. Overall study outcomes, separate from this receptor: How much clinical and demographic metadata was included differed by source and by participant, and the metadata was provided uncurated.

The immunoSEQ Assay, a bias-controlled multiplex PCR, was used to amplify TCRbeta CDR3 regions from genomic DNA. On the study's bioinformatics: The number of nucleated cells in each sample was estimated from the amplification of reference gene primers within the assay. To quantify the absolute abundance of each unique TCRbeta CDR3 rearrangement, sequence reads were collapsed and filtered. For each sample, productive Simpson clonality was calculated as the square root of Simpson's diversity index over productive rearrangements. Not all clones reach the TCRdb copy of this immuneACCESS table, which keeps in-frame sequences only. Checked studies attribute under half of the gap to unresolved V genes and leave the rest unexplained. The V and J calls and clone size come from that table; D and trimming were worked out from the DNA. The sample table holds roughly 200,000 clones, of which over 65% were seen once. Roughly 20% of the sample belongs to the ten largest clones.

In Seattle, one collaborating source enrolled patients while the infection was active and tracked those patients longitudinally over the course of disease. The collaborating institutions used their own protocols to collect whole blood in K2EDTA tubes. For TCRbeta analysis, collaborator samples were shipped as frozen whole blood, as isolated PBMCs, or as DNA extracted from either sample type. From the cysteine through the phenylalanine, the CDR3 covers 12 amino acids. CDR3 DNA is the only sequence kept; it has 36 bases, read in frame from the first base. V sheds 5 bases and J sheds 7 bases, leaving 12 bases between their ends. The germline V gene yields SGHTA for CDR1 and FQGNSA for CDR2.

The sequence links TRBV7-2 to TRBJ2-7, and perhaps TRBD1 as D gene, on 5 matching bases. Sequencing input: peripheral blood. The receptor was isolated from a person between 65 and 79 years old with COVID-19, enrolled during active disease. The nucleotide sequence is TGTGCCAGCAGCCCCCAGGGTCGAGAGCAGTACTTC. Translated, this is CASSPQGREQYF. The variable domain in full, with residues beyond the CDR3 obtained from the reference TRBV7-2 and TRBJ2-7 genes, is GAGVSQSPSNKVTEKGKDVELRCDPISGHTALYWYRQSLGQGLEFLIYFQGNSAPDKSGLPSDRFSAERTGGSVSTLTIQRTQQEDSAVYLCASSPQGREQYFGPGTRLTVT.